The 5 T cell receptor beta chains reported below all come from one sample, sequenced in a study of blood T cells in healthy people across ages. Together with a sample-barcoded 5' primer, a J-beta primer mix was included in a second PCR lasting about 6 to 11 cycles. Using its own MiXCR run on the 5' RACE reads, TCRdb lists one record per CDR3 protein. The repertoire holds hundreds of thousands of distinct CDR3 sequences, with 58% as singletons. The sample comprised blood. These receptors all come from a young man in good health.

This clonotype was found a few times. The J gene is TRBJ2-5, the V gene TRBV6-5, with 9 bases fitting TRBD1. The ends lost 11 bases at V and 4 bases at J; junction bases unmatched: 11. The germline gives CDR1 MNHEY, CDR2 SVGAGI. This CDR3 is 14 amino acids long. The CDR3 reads CAAFGTGPGETQYF. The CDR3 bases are TGTGCCGCATTTGGGACAGGGCCAGGAGAGACCCAGTACTTC.

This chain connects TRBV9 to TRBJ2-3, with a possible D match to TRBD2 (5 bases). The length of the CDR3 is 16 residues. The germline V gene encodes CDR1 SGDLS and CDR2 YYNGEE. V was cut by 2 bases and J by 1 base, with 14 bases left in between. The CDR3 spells CASSVRTSSRTDTQYF. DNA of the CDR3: TGTGCCAGCAGCGTTAGGACTTCTTCCCGCACAGATACGCAGTATTTT.

In DNA form, the CDR3 reads TGCAGAGTAGCGGGGAGCGGTACGCAGTATTTT. It yields the protein CRVAGSGTQYF. The rearrangement joins TRBV20-1 to TRBJ2-3; 8 nucleotides line up with TRBD2. Germline V gene lookup returns CDR1 DFQATT and CDR2 SNEGSKA (reference sequence). The CDR3 length is 11 residues.

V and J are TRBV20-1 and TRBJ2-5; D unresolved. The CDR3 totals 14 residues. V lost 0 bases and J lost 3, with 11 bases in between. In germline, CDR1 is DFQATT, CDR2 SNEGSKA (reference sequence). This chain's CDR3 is CSARDLSVEETQYF. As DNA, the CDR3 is TGCAGTGCTAGAGATCTGTCAGTGGAAGAGACCCAGTACTTC.

The CDR3, as DNA: TGCGCCAGCAGTCCGTTTGGGCTAGCGGGAGCTGCGGGATACGAGCAGTACTTC. Protein sequence: CASSPFGLAGAAGYEQYF. The V and J genes are TRBV10-2 and TRBJ2-7; 10 bases are shared with TRBD2. The germline gives CDR1 WSHSY, CDR2 SAAADI. Germline trimming cut 5 bases from V and 4 bases from J; bases unmatched to any gene: 17. This CDR3 is built from 18 residues.